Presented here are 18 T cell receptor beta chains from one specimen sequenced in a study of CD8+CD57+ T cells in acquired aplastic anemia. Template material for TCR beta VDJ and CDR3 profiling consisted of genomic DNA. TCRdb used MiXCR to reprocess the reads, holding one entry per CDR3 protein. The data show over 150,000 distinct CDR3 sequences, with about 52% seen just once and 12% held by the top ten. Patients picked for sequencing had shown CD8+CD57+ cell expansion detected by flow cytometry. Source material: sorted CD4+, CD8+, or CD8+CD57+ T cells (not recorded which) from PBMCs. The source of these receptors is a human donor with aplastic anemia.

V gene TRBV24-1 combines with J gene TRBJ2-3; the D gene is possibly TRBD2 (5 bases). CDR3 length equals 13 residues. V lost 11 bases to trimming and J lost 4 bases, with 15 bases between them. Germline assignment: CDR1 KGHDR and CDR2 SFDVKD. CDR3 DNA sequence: TGTGCCAGCACCTCCTGGGGAGCAGATACGCAGTATTTT. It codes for CASTSWGADTQYF.

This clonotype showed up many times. CDR3 sequence: CSAKPMTGGYGYTF. The CDR3 DNA is TGCAGTGCTAAACCGATGACAGGGGGCTATGGCTACACCTTC. This sequence joins TRBV20-1 and TRBJ1-2; 9 positions match TRBD1. CDR1 is DFQATT, CDR2 SNEGSKA, per germline (reference sequence). This CDR3 region has 14 residues. Trimming removed 4 bases from V and 4 bases from J; junction bases left unmatched: 7.

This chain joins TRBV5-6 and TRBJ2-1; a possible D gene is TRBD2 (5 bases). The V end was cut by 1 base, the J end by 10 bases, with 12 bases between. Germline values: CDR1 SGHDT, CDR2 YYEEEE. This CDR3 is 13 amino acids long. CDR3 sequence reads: CASSLSSEREQFF. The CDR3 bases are TGTGCCAGCAGCTTGTCCAGCGAGCGGGAGCAGTTCTTC.

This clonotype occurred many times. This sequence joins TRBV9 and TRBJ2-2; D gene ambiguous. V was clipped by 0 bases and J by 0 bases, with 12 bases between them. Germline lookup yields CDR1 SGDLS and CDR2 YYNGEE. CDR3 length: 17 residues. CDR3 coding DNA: TGTGCCAGCAGCGTAGCTCGGGTCCCGACGAACACCGGGGAGCTGTTTTTT. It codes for CASSVARVPTNTGELFF.

In DNA form, the CDR3 reads TGTGCCAGCAGCGTCGGGACTAGCGGGAGTGTTACGCAGTATTTT. Its translation: CASSVGTSGSVTQYF. The chain has TRBV9 and TRBJ2-3, with 14 bases matching TRBD2. The CDR3 contains 15 residues. V lost 2 bases to trimming and J lost 8 bases; unmatched junction nucleotides: 4. Per the germline V gene, CDR1 is SGDLS and CDR2 is YYNGEE.

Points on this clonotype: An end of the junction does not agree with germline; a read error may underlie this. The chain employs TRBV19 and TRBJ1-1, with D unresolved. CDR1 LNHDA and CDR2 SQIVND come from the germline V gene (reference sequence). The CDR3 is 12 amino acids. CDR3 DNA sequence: TGTGCCAGTAGTTTCCCCGGAGGCGAAGCTCTCTTT. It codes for CASSFPGGEALF.

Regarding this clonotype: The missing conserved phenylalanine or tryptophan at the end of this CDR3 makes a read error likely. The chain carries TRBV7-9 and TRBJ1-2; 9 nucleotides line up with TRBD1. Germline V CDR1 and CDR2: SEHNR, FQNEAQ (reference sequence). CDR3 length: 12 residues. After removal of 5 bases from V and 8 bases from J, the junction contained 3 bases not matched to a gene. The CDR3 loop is CASSPGQGGYTL. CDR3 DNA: TGTGCCAGCAGCCCAGGACAGGGGGGCTACACCCTC.

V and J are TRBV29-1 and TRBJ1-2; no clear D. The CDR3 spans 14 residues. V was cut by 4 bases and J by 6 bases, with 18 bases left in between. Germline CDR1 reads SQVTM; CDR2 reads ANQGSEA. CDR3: CSVAVEGSLDGYTF. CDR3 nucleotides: TGCAGCGTTGCGGTGGAGGGAAGTTTGGATGGCTACACCTTC.

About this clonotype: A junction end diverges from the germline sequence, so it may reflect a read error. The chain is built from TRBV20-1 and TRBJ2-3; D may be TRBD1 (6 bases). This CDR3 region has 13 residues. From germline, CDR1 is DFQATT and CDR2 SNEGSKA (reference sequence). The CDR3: CSARGQSTDTQYF. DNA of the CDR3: TGCAGTGCCAGAGGACAGAGCACAGATACGCAGTATTTT.

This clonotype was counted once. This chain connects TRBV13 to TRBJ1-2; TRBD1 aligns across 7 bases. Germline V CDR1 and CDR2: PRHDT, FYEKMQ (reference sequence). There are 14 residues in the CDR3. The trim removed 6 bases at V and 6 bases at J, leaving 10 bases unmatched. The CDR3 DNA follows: TGTGCCAGCAGTTTAAACAGGGGCGGGGATGGCTACACCTTC. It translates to CASSLNRGGDGYTF. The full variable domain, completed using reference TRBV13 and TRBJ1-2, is AAGVIQSPRHLIKEKRETATLKCYPIPRHDTVYWYQQGPGQDPQFLISFYEKMQSDKGSIPDRFSAQQFSDYHSELNMSSLELGDSALYFCASSLNRGGDGYTFGSGTRLTVV.

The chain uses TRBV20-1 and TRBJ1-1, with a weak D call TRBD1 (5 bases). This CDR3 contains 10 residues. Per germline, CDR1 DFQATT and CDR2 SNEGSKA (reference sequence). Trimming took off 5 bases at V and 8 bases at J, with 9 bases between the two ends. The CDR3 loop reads CSARGLEAFF. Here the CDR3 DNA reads TGCAGTGCTCGGGGCTTGGAAGCTTTCTTT.

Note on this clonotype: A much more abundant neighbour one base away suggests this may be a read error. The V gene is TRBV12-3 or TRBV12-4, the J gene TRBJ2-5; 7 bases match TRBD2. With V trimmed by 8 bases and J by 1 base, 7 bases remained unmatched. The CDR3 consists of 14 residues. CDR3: CASGLTGGQETQYF. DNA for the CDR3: TGTGCCAGCGGCTTAACGGGGGGCCAAGAGACCCAGTACTTC.

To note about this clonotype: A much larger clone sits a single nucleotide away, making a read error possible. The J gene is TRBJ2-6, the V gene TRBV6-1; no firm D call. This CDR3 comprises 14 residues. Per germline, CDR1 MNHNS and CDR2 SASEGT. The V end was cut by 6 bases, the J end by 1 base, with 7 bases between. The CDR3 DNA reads TGTGCCAGCAGGAGACCGTCTGGGGCCAACGTCCTGACTTTC. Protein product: CASRRPSGANVLTF.

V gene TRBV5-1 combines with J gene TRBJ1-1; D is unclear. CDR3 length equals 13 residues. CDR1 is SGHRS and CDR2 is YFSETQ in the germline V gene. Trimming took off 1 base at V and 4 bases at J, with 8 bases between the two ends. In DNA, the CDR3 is TGCGCCAGCAGCTTGCGACGGGGCACTGAAGCTTTCTTT. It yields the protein CASSLRRGTEAFF.

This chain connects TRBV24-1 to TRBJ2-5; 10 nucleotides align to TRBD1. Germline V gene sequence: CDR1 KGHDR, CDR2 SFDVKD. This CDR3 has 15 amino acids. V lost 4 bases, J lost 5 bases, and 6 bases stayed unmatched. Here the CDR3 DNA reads TGTGCCACCAGTGAGGGCGGGACAGGGGAGGAGACCCAGTACTTC. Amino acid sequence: CATSEGGTGEETQYF.

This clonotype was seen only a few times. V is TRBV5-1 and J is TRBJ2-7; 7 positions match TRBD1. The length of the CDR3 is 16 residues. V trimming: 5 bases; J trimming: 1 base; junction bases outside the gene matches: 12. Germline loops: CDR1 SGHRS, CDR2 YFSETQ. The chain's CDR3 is CASSKVRDSDSYEQYF. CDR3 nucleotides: TGCGCCAGCAGTAAAGTCCGGGACAGCGATTCCTACGAGCAGTACTTC.

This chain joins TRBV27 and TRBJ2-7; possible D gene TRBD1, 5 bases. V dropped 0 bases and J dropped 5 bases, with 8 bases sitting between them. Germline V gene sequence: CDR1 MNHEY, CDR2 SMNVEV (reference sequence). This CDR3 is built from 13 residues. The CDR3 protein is CASSLSKGDEQYF. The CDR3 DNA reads TGTGCCAGCAGTTTATCGAAAGGGGACGAGCAGTACTTC.

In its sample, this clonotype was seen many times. Written as DNA, the CDR3 is TGCGCCAGCAGCCAAGGAGGGTATAGCAATCAGCCCCAGCATTTT. Translated, it gives CASSQGGYSNQPQHF. This chain joins TRBV4-1 and TRBJ1-5; no clear D. The germline gives CDR1 MGHRA, CDR2 YSYEKL. The CDR3 is made up of 15 amino acids. Trimming cost V 1 base and J 0 bases, with 7 bases left between them.